Listed below are T cell receptor beta chains from one sample, sequenced in a study of blood T cell repertoires in COVID-19. Sequencing was performed with immunoSEQ multiplex PCR; in TCRdb, only in-frame clones are kept and a portion is missing. The sample contains 140,000 to 150,000 clones, roughly 81% of which appear only once. The specimen was peripheral blood. Receptor source: a human donor with acute or convalescent COVID-19. The donor label of this sample is uncertain. Each CDR3 is given without its conserved first and last residue. Fields, in order: CDR3 length, V gene, J gene, CDR3 protein.

cdr3_length: 11
v_call: TRBV5-1
j_call: TRBJ1-2
cdr3_aa: ASSPGRGVKYT

cdr3_length: 12
v_call: TRBV5-1
j_call: TRBJ1-2
cdr3_aa: ASSSVGEGSGYT

cdr3_length: 12
v_call: TRBV5-1
j_call: TRBJ1-6
cdr3_aa: ASSLNRANSPLH

cdr3_length: 13
v_call: TRBV19
j_call: TRBJ1-2
cdr3_aa: ASSILGAGAYGYT

cdr3_length: 12
v_call: TRBV18
j_call: TRBJ2-1
cdr3_aa: ASSSGRTGYEQF

cdr3_length: 15
v_call: TRBV27
j_call: TRBJ1-4
cdr3_aa: ASSLYSGIATNEKLF

cdr3_length: 14
v_call: TRBV7-2
j_call: TRBJ1-3
cdr3_aa: ASSLERRVGGNTIY

cdr3_length: 12
v_call: TRBV6-4
j_call: TRBJ1-2
cdr3_aa: ASSDNGRTTGYT

cdr3_length: 14
v_call: TRBV5-1
j_call: TRBJ1-2
cdr3_aa: ASSLLPGQSNYGYT

cdr3_length: 10
v_call: TRBV2
j_call: TRBJ1-2
cdr3_aa: ASSEQVYGYT

cdr3_length: 11
v_call: TRBV27
j_call: TRBJ1-2
cdr3_aa: ASSSWQGDGYT

cdr3_length: 9
v_call: TRBV29-1
j_call: TRBJ2-3
cdr3_aa: SGWAQDTQY

cdr3_length: 12
v_call: TRBV3-1/TRBV3-2
j_call: TRBJ1-2
cdr3_aa: ASSQSFAANGYT

cdr3_length: 13
v_call: TRBV6-1
j_call: TRBJ1-2
cdr3_aa: ASSLTTGGWYVYT

cdr3_length: 12
v_call: TRBV5-5
j_call: TRBJ1-1
cdr3_aa: ASSSTGTNTEAF

cdr3_length: 13
v_call: TRBV7-9
j_call: TRBJ2-5
cdr3_aa: ASRGTSGIGETQY

cdr3_length: 12
v_call: TRBV5-1
j_call: TRBJ1-1
cdr3_aa: ASSRGTVGSEAF

cdr3_length: 13
v_call: TRBV7-6
j_call: TRBJ1-2
cdr3_aa: ASSELGGEDYGYT

cdr3_length: 11
v_call: TRBV29-1
j_call: TRBJ2-7
cdr3_aa: SVERTGGGEQY

cdr3_length: 11
v_call: TRBV6-5
j_call: TRBJ1-1
cdr3_aa: ASLTDWNTEAF

cdr3_length: 13
v_call: TRBV19
j_call: TRBJ1-1
cdr3_aa: ASSLRTGGNTEAF

cdr3_length: 13
v_call: TRBV7-2
j_call: TRBJ1-1
cdr3_aa: ASSPGQSLNTEAF

cdr3_length: 11
v_call: TRBV5-6
j_call: TRBJ1-2
cdr3_aa: ASSPVGGYGYT

cdr3_length: 11
v_call: TRBV27
j_call: TRBJ1-2
cdr3_aa: ASSFETGFGYT

cdr3_length: 11
v_call: TRBV4-1
j_call: TRBJ1-2
cdr3_aa: ASSLGTVYGYT

cdr3_length: 13
v_call: TRBV6-5
j_call: TRBJ2-2
cdr3_aa: ASSKGEGDTGELF

cdr3_length: 15
v_call: TRBV27
j_call: TRBJ1-6
cdr3_aa: ASSQRQGALGNSPLH

cdr3_length: 11
v_call: TRBV4-2
j_call: TRBJ2-2
cdr3_aa: ASSPQYTGELF

cdr3_length: 15
v_call: TRBV21-1
j_call: TRBJ2-2
cdr3_aa: ASSKEVGQKNTGELF

cdr3_length: 14
v_call: TRBV7-9
j_call: TRBJ2-2
cdr3_aa: ASSSVQGANTGELF

cdr3_length: 11
v_call: TRBV5-1
j_call: TRBJ1-2
cdr3_aa: ASSLGRGYGYT

cdr3_length: 11
v_call: TRBV12-3/TRBV12-4
j_call: TRBJ1-1
cdr3_aa: ASSPDGRAEAF

cdr3_length: 10
v_call: TRBV5-1
j_call: TRBJ2-1
cdr3_aa: ASSLGGDEQF

cdr3_length: 13
v_call: TRBV19
j_call: TRBJ1-2
cdr3_aa: ASSIDSGAHYGYT

cdr3_length: 12
v_call: TRBV7-6
j_call: TRBJ1-5
cdr3_aa: ASSLEGRNQPQH

cdr3_length: 18
v_call: TRBV5-1
j_call: TRBJ2-3
cdr3_aa: ASSRSPFRLAGGGTDTQY

cdr3_length: 15
v_call: TRBV10-1
j_call: TRBJ2-1
cdr3_aa: ASSGGVRGSSYNEQF

cdr3_length: 12
v_call: TRBV5-6
j_call: TRBJ2-3
cdr3_aa: ASSLRQVGGTQY

cdr3_length: 15
v_call: TRBV2
j_call: TRBJ1-2
cdr3_aa: ASTEIAGGMLNYGYT

cdr3_length: 12
v_call: TRBV13
j_call: TRBJ1-6
cdr3_aa: ASSPRTNREPLH